The 9 T cell receptor beta chains given below trace back to one sample, sequenced in a study of T cell responses to AZD1222 COVID-19 vaccine. TCRdb's table, derived via immunoSEQ multiplex PCR, lists solely in-frame clones and lacks some. Among about 150,000 clones listed, about 93% were seen once. The input for sequencing was peripheral blood, taken on day 0 of AZD1222 vaccination. Source of these receptors: an adult in good health.

This chain links TRBV5-1 with TRBJ2-2; no reliable D call. CDR3 length equals 14 residues. V lost 7 bases, J lost 3 bases, and 13 bases lay in between. Per the germline V gene, CDR1 is SGHRS and CDR2 is YFSETQ. CDR3 DNA: TGCGCCAGCCGGCTTGACGGTGACACCGGGGAGCTGTTTTTT. Its protein product is CASRLDGDTGELFF. Full variable domain (remainder filled in from reference TRBV5-1 and TRBJ2-2): KAGVTQTPRYLIKTRGQQVTLSCSPISGHRSVSWYQQTPGQGLQFLFEYFSETQRNKGNFPGRFSGRQFSNSRSEMNVSTLELGDSALYLCASRLDGDTGELFFGEGSRLTVL.

The genes are TRBV4-1 and TRBJ1-5, with 9 bases that match TRBD1. The V and J ends lost 3 bases and 4 bases, in that order; junction bases with no gene match: 10. The CDR3 loop spans 17 amino acids. Germline CDR1 and CDR2: MGHRA and YSYEKL. The CDR3 sequence is CASSQPGTGTFNQPQHF. In DNA form, the CDR3 reads TGCGCCAGCAGCCAGCCCGGGACAGGGACCTTTAATCAGCCCCAGCATTTT.

The CDR3: CASSQHIGDTSYEQYF. For the CDR3, the DNA is TGTGCCAGCAGCCAACATATAGGGGATACCTCCTACGAGCAGTACTTC. The chain links TRBV4-2 to TRBJ2-7; a weak D match, TRBD1 (5 bases). CDR3 length equals 16 residues. The germline gives CDR1 LGHNA, CDR2 YNFKEQ. V lost 2 bases, J lost 0 bases, and 14 bases lay in between.

The chain employs TRBV28 and TRBJ1-1; a weak D match, TRBD1 (6 bases). The V gene's germline CDR1 is MDHEN and CDR2 SYDVKM. Trimming removed 5 bases from V and 4 bases from J, with 14 bases in between. There are 14 residues in the CDR3. For the CDR3, the DNA is TGTGCCAGCAGTACCATGACAGGTCCCACTGAAGCTTTCTTT. Its protein product is CASSTMTGPTEAFF.

The gene calls are TRBV9 and TRBJ1-3, with 7 bases that match TRBD1. V shed 3 bases, J shed 0 bases, and the junction held 18 bases outside the gene matches. The V gene's germline CDR1 is SGDLS and CDR2 YYNGEE. This CDR3 region has 20 residues. The CDR3 DNA follows: TGTGCCAGCAGCGCCTCCCCCATGGGGCGGACAGGCCGCTCTGGAAACACCATATATTTT. Encoded protein: CASSASPMGRTGRSGNTIYF.

The chain recombines TRBV11-3 with TRBJ2-1; 8 bases are a match to TRBD2. The junction had 6 bases not matched to a gene; V was cut back by 5 bases and J by 3 bases. The length of the CDR3 is 15 residues. Looked up from germline, CDR1 is SGHNT and CDR2 is YENEEA. CDR3 in amino acids: CASSQGLDRYNEQFF. The CDR3 bases are TGTGCCAGCAGCCAGGGACTAGACCGCTACAATGAGCAGTTCTTC.

This clone was seen a few times. The V gene is TRBV9, the J gene TRBJ2-1, with D unclear. With 4 bases removed from V and 8 bases from J, the gap between germline ends came to 13 bases. The CDR3 is 13 amino acids. Germline V lookup: CDR1 SGDLS, CDR2 YYNGEE. The DNA for the CDR3 is TGTGCCAGCAGCTGGGTCGCCTCGGATGAGCAGTTCTTC. Translation: CASSWVASDEQFF.

This rearrangement joins TRBV12-3 or TRBV12-4 to TRBJ2-1; no definite D call. There are 13 residues in the CDR3. Trimming took off 3 bases at V and 4 bases at J, with 7 bases between the two ends. The CDR3 DNA follows: TGTGCCAGCAGTTTCTCCGCGTACAATGAGCAGTTCTTC. This sequence encodes CASSFSAYNEQFF.

The chain links TRBV18 to TRBJ1-2, with D perhaps TRBD1 (6 bases). The V end lost 6 bases, the J end lost 0 bases, and 20 bases lay between the germline ends. The CDR3 is made up of 17 amino acids. Germline lookup yields CDR1 KGHSH and CDR2 LQKENI. CDR3: CASSELLRTDSNYGYTF. The CDR3, as DNA: TGTGCCAGCTCGGAGCTATTACGGACAGACTCTAACTATGGCTACACCTTC.